Each of the 3 T cell receptor beta chains below was sequenced from the same sample in a study of OX40 agonist ivuxolimab in advanced cancers. Sequencing was performed with immunoSEQ multiplex PCR; in TCRdb, only in-frame clones are kept and a portion is missing. The sample holds approximately 63,000 clones; 70% to 80% are singletons and the top ten take roughly a tenth. Specimen: CD4+ or CD8+ T cells sorted from blood, collected in a trial of the OX40 agonist ivuxolimab. Every receptor here comes from an adult with an advanced solid tumor such as melanoma, head and neck, liver or kidney cancer.

This chain uses TRBV28 with TRBJ2-5; 9 bases are shared with TRBD2. CDR1 is MDHEN, CDR2 SYDVKM, per germline. The trim removed 3 bases at V and 4 bases at J, leaving 3 bases unmatched. The CDR3 runs to 14 residues. DNA for the CDR3: TGTGCCAGCAGTTTCTTAGCGGGAGCAGAGACCCAGTACTTC. Translation: CASSFLAGAETQYF.

With respect to this clone: Its ends do not fully match the called genes, so a read error is possible. V usage is TRBV7-2 and J usage is TRBJ1-1; 9 nucleotides match TRBD1. CDR1 SGHTA and CDR2 FQGNSA come from the germline V gene. The CDR3 contains 15 residues. Here the CDR3 reads CAGSLRTGVLTEAFF. CDR3 nucleotides: TGTGCCGGCAGCTTACGGACAGGGGTGCTGACTGAAGCTTTCTTT.

The V call is TRBV7-6, the J call TRBJ2-1; TRBD2 aligns across 13 bases. The CDR3 runs 21 residues. The J segment lost 1 base and the V segment lost 1 base, leaving 13 bases of the junction unmatched. Germline V gene lookup returns CDR1 SGHVS and CDR2 FNYEAQ. The CDR3 is CASSLEETSGGLLLSYNEQFF. DNA of the CDR3: TGTGCCAGCAGCTTAGAAGAGACTAGCGGGGGGCTCCTGTTATCCTACAATGAGCAGTTCTTC. The whole variable domain, filled in from reference TRBV7-6 and TRBJ2-1, reads GAGVSQSPRYKVTKRGQDVALRCDPISGHVSLYWYRQALGQGPEFLTYFNYEAQQDKSGLPNDRFSAERPEGSISTLTIQRTEQRDSAMYRCASSLEETSGGLLLSYNEQFFGPGTRLTVL.